These T cell receptor beta chains were read from a single sample in a study of blood T cell repertoires in COVID-19. The protocol was immunoSEQ multiplex PCR, while the TCRdb copy is restricted to in-frame clones and leaves out a portion. The sample contains about 150,000 clones, about 80% of which appear only once. The material sequenced was peripheral blood. These receptors originate from a woman aged 60-70 years with acute or convalescent COVID-19. The CDR3 runs from the conserved cysteine through the conserved F or W.

V: TRBV7-9; length: 14; J: TRBJ1-5; CDR3: CASSRDSSNQPQHF
V: TRBV7-8; length: 21; J: TRBJ1-1; CDR3: CASNLLRFFRRQARSNTEAFF
V: TRBV21-1; length: 15; J: TRBJ1-5; CDR3: CASSNGTGTNQPQHF
V: TRBV12-5; length: 15; J: TRBJ2-2; CDR3: CASGLVSGGTGELFF
V: TRBV5-1; length: 15; J: TRBJ2-2; CDR3: CASSLDSGEAGELFF
V: TRBV5-1; length: 14; J: TRBJ1-2; CDR3: CASSLGTGDYGYTF
V: TRBV5-4; length: 15; J: TRBJ2-5; CDR3: CASSLATSGGVTQYF
V: TRBV18; length: 15; J: TRBJ1-5; CDR3: CASSEIGGGNQPQHF
V: TRBV27; length: 15; J: TRBJ1-6; CDR3: CASMSRTDGLGTLHF
V: TRBV24-1; length: 14; J: TRBJ1-5; CDR3: CATSDFRTNQPQHF
V: TRBV3-1/TRBV3-2; length: 14; J: TRBJ1-2; CDR3: CASSQVLRGYGYTF
V: TRBV7-3; length: 14; J: TRBJ2-7; CDR3: CASSLGGYSYEQYF
V: TRBV19; length: 15; J: TRBJ2-2; CDR3: CASSRARGGTGELFF
V: TRBV6-6; length: 15; J: TRBJ1-6; CDR3: CASSRDSSYNSPLHF
V: TRBV30; length: 15; J: TRBJ2-2; CDR3: CAWSVWGLNTGELFF
V: TRBV25-1; length: 13; J: TRBJ1-2; CDR3: CASSVQGGYGYTF
V: TRBV2; length: 13; J: TRBJ1-1; CDR3: CASSEQENTEAFF
V: TRBV7-3; length: 13; J: TRBJ1-2; CDR3: CASSSGQNYGYTF
V: TRBV18; length: 16; J: TRBJ2-1; CDR3: CASSPPSRGGGNEQFF
V: TRBV7-3; length: 13; J: TRBJ2-1; CDR3: CASSPTGHNEQFF
V: TRBV5-1; length: 13; J: TRBJ1-6; CDR3: CASSLGQRSPLHF
V: TRBV29-1; length: 12; J: TRBJ1-3; CDR3: CSVVTAGNTIYF
V: TRBV6-5; length: 14; J: TRBJ1-6; CDR3: CASVAGPNNSPLHF
V: TRBV7-9; length: 16; J: TRBJ1-2; CDR3: CASSLMATGYNYGYTF
V: TRBV3-1/TRBV3-2; length: 15; J: TRBJ1-5; CDR3: CASSYGTGDNQPQHF
V: TRBV18; length: 18; J: TRBJ2-2; CDR3: CASSPGLSGGAVTGELFF
V: TRBV5-5; length: 16; J: TRBJ1-5; CDR3: CASSFGGKVSNQPQHF
V: TRBV6-5; length: 15; J: TRBJ2-5; CDR3: CASNRWTSGEETQYF
V: TRBV7-3; length: 15; J: TRBJ2-5; CDR3: CASSLTAGGQETQYF
V: TRBV24-1; length: 16; J: TRBJ2-1; CDR3: CATSDLPGLTYNEQFF
V: TRBV18; length: 16; J: TRBJ1-4; CDR3: CASSPSGTGVREKLFF
V: TRBV5-1; length: 13; J: TRBJ1-1; CDR3: CASSLQLNTEAFF
V: TRBV3-1/TRBV3-2; length: 15; J: TRBJ1-6; CDR3: CASSRAIEAISPLHF